This TCR beta chain was observed in a study of low-dose radiotherapy and immunotherapy resistance in tumors. Time point: before trial treatment. The length of the CDR3 is 16 residues. Unmatched junction bases numbered 6, after V lost 3 bases and J lost 6 bases. Per the germline V gene, CDR1 is ENHRY and CDR2 is SYGVKD. TRAV- and TRBV-specific primers were used for first-strand cDNA, which covered alpha and beta chains. TCRs underwent roughly 19 PCR cycles of amplification with a constant-region primer and V-primer adapter. TCRdb independently ran MiXCR on the reads; one entry per CDR3 protein. The table lists some 82,000 distinct CDR3 sequences, approximately 17% of them singletons. Ten or more counts support this clonotype.

This receptor was taken from a male donor with prostate cancer. The sample was PBMCs, taken before treatment. The V gene is TRBV10-3, the J gene TRBJ2-1; 12 bases agree with TRBD2. CDR3 region: CAISDPGLAGSNEQFF. The DNA for the CDR3 is TGTGCCATCAGTGACCCGGGACTAGCGGGCAGCAATGAGCAGTTCTTC.